This T cell receptor (beta chain) came from a study of cytomegalovirus exposure and HLA in healthy donors. Overall study findings and caveats: Per a later analysis, roughly 17,000 TCR beta sequences showed association with HLA alleles at 0.05 false discovery rate.

Sampled while nominally healthy, donors likely had unrecorded immune exposures. In the PCR, 60 Vbeta and 13 Jbeta primers were used. Libraries were prepared by immunoSEQ multiplex PCR; TCRdb keeps only in-frame clonotypes and omits some of them. The data show approximately 130,000 clones, approximately 85% seen once. A single count supports this clone. Its antigen is undetermined. Trimming removed 5 bases at V and 8 bases at J, with 13 bases between. CDR3 size: 14 residues. Looked up from germline, CDR1 is MNHEY and CDR2 is SMNVEV (reference sequence). This TCR was recovered from a boy between 5 and 17 years old in good health and CMV-seronegative. The V gene is TRBV27, the J gene TRBJ1-6, with D perhaps TRBD1 (5 bases). Sequencing input: PBMCs. CDR3 bases: TGTGCCAGCAGTCCCCAGGGTGGGGATTCACCCCTCCACTTT. Translating gives CASSPQGGDSPLHF.